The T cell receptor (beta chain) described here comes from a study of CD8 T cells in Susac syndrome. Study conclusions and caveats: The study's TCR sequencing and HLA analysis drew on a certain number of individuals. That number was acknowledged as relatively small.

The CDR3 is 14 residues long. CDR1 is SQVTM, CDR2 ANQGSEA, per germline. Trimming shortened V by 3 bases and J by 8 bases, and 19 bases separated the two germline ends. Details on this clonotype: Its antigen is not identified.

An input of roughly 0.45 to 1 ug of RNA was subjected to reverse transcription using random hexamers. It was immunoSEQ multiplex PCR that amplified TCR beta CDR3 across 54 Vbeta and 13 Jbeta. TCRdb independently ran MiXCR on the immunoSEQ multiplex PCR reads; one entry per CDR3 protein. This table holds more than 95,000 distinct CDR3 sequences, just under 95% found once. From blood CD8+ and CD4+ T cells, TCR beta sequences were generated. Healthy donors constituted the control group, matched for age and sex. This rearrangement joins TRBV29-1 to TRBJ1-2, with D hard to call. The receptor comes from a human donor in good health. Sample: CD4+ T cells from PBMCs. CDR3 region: CSVDGDSTPLGYTF. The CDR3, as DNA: TGCAGCGTTGATGGAGACTCTACCCCCCTCGGCTACACCTTC.